These T cell receptor beta chains were read from a single sample in a study of early T cells in non-severe SARS-CoV-2 infection. TCRdb called the 5' RACE reads again in MiXCR, with one record for every CDR3 protein. The data hold approximately 73,000 distinct CDR3 sequences, with roughly 13% observed a single time. Material: whole blood. The source is an adult who was a healthcare worker with PCR-confirmed SARS-CoV-2 infection or an uninfected control (not recorded which). Both conserved end residues are part of each CDR3. D genes are given only for firm matches. Not all rows give a size; the values are once, few, many and, for expanded clones, a class.

V	D	size	J	CDR3	DNA
TRBV15	NA	few	TRBJ2-1	CATSRSGTDNEQFF	TGTGCCACCAGCAGGTCGGGAACTGACAATGAGCAGTTCTTC
TRBV7-9	NA	few	TRBJ2-3	CASSFGGPDTQYF	TGTGCCAGCAGCTTTGGTGGACCAGATACGCAGTATTTT
TRBV5-6	NA	NA	TRBJ2-7	CASSQLNRDYTYEQYF	TGTGCCAGCAGCCAACTTAACCGAGACTACACCTACGAGCAGTACTTC
TRBV5-1	NA	many	TRBJ1-1	CASSHREGGSTEAFF	TGCGCCAGCAGCCACCGGGAGGGCGGATCCACTGAAGCTTTCTTT
TRBV5-1	NA	many	TRBJ2-3	CASSFGGAKDTQYF	TGCGCCAGCAGCTTTGGGGGGGCCAAAGATACGCAGTATTTT
TRBV12-3/TRBV12-4	NA	NA	TRBJ1-1	CASKGTEAFF	TGTGCCAGCAAGGGGACTGAAGCTTTCTTT
TRBV30	NA	NA	TRBJ1-1	CAWGGASEAFF	TGTGCCTGGGGAGGGGCGTCTGAAGCTTTCTTT
TRBV7-8	NA	NA	TRBJ2-5	CASSHQETQYF	TGTGCCAGCAGCCACCAGGAGACCCAGTACTTC
TRBV2	NA	few	TRBJ2-5	CASSEGRGLETQYF	TGTGCCAGCAGTGAAGGGCGGGGACTAGAGACCCAGTACTTC
TRBV7-9	TRBD1	few	TRBJ2-1	CASSSDRGKNEQFF	TGTGCCAGCAGCTCGGACAGGGGAAAGAATGAGCAGTTCTTC
TRBV7-9	NA	many	TRBJ2-3	CASSLAGATDTQYF	TGTGCCAGCAGCTTAGCGGGAGCAACAGATACGCAGTATTTT
TRBV7-9	NA	many	TRBJ2-1	CASSWEYEQFF	TGTGCCAGCAGCTGGGAGTATGAGCAGTTCTTC
TRBV29-1	NA	many	TRBJ2-4	CSVAGVNIQYF	TGCAGCGTTGCCGGGGTAAACATTCAGTACTTC
TRBV9	TRBD1	many	TRBJ2-5	CASSPGTEQETQYF	TGTGCCAGCAGCCCAGGGACAGAACAAGAGACCCAGTACTTC
TRBV29-1	TRBD2	few	TRBJ2-1	CSVAVSGSFYNEQFF	TGCAGCGTTGCAGTTAGCGGGAGTTTTTACAATGAGCAGTTCTTC